This T cell receptor (beta chain) was recorded in a study of CD8+CD57+ T cells in acquired aplastic anemia. Study at large: Sorted cells (CD4+ and CD8+) yielded DNA amounts that averaged approximately 3.1 ug. Study outcomes and limitations: Patients did not significantly differ from controls in CD8+ Simpson's diversity. Both patients and controls carried the same twenty-nine CD8+ CDR3 sequences.

Patients included in sequencing had previously demonstrated CD8+CD57+ cell expansion by flow cytometry. Patients had undergone no therapy by the time their blood was sampled. On this clonotype itself: The antigen remains unidentified.

CDR3 and TCR beta VDJ profiling relied on a genomic DNA template. TCRdb re-analysed the reads in MiXCR, keeping a single row per CDR3 protein. The table has around 290,000 distinct CDR3 sequences, roughly 59% seen once. Germline loops: CDR1 SNHLY, CDR2 FYNNEI. V lost 5 bases and J lost 4; bases outside the gene matches: 7. The CDR3 totals 16 residues. The source material was sorted CD4+, CD8+, or CD8+CD57+ T cells (not recorded which) from PBMCs. This receptor was identified in a human donor with aplastic anemia. The V gene is TRBV2, the J gene TRBJ2-6; 8 bases map to TRBD1. Written as DNA, the CDR3 is TGTGCCAGCAGTATGGCAGGGGGCGGGGGGGCCAACGTCCTGACTTTC. This codes for CASSMAGGGGANVLTF.